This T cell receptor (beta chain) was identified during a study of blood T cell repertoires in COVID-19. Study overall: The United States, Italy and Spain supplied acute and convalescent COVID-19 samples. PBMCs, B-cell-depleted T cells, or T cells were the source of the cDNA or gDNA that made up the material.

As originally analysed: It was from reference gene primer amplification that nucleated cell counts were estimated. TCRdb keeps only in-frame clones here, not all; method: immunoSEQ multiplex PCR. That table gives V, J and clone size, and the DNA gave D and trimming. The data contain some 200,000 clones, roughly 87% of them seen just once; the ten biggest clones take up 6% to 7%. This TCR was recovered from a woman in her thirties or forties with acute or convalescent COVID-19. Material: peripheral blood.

The CDR3 reads CASSDSRRGYEQYF. In DNA, the CDR3 is TGTGCCAGCAGTGACTCTAGGAGGGGCTACGAGCAGTACTTC. This chain links TRBV6-4 with TRBJ2-7; possibly TRBD2 for D (6 bases). Deletions cut 0 bases from V and 3 bases from J, with 9 bases between. From germline, CDR1 is MRHNA and CDR2 SNTAGT. CDR3 length: 14 amino acids.